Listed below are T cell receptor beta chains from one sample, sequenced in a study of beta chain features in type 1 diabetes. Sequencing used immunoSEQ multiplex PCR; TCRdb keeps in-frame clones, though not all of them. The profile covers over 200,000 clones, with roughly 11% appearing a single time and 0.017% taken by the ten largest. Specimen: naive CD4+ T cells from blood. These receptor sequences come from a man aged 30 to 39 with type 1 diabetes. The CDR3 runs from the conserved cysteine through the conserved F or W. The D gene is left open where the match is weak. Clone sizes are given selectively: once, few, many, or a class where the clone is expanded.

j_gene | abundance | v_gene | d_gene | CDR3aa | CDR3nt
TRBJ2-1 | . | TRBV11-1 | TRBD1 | CASSFSGTGGYEQFF | TGTGCCAGCAGCTTCTCCGGGACAGGGGGGTATGAGCAGTTCTTC
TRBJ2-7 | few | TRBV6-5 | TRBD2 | CASRSEGLRVYEQYF | TGTGCCAGCAGATCCGAGGGACTACGCGTCTACGAGCAGTACTTC
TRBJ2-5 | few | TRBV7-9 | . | CASALRTEATQYF | TGTGCCAGCGCTTTAAGGACAGAGGCGACCCAGTACTTC
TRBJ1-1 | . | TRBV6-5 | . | CASSYTGRGLAEAFF | TGTGCCAGCAGTTACACTGGCAGGGGTTTGGCTGAAGCTTTCTTT
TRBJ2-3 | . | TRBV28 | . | CASSSPIVTDTQYF | TGTGCCAGCAGTTCGCCGATAGTGACAGATACGCAGTATTTT
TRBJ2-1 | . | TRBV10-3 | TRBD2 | CAGPERGDEQFF | TGTGCCGGCCCCGAGCGGGGAGATGAGCAGTTCTTC
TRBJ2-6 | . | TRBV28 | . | CASRPRVPGANVLTF | TGTGCCAGCAGACCCAGGGTCCCTGGGGCCAACGTCCTGACTTTC
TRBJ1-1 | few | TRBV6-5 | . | CASSPTVVAEAFF | TGTGCCAGCAGTCCAACAGTGGTGGCTGAAGCTTTCTTT
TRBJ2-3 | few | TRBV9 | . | CASSRGARTDTQYF | TGTGCCAGCTCCCGGGGGGCCAGAACAGATACGCAGTATTTT
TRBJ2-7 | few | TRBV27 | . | CASFPTEQYF | TGTGCCAGCTTCCCCACAGAGCAGTACTTC
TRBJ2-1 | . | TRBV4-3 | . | CASSQDLRVAGDNEQFF | TGCGCCAGCAGCCAAGATCTCCGGGTCGCCGGAGACAATGAGCAGTTCTTC
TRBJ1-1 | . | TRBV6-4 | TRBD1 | CASSGDRGGTEAFF | TGTGCCAGCAGTGGGGACAGGGGGGGCACTGAAGCTTTCTTT
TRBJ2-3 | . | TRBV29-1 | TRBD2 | CSVAKRGPSRDTQYF | TGCAGCGTCGCCAAGCGGGGGCCCTCGAGAGATACGCAGTATTTT
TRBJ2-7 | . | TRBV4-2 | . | CASSQGRQNHEQYF | TGTGCCAGCAGCCAAGGGCGACAGAACCACGAGCAGTACTTC
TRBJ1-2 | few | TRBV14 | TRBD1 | CASRLTGGDGYTF | TGTGCCAGCAGGCTGACAGGGGGCGATGGCTACACCTTC
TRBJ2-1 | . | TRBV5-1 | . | CASSLAGGRSGEQFF | TGCGCCAGCAGCTTGGCCGGGGGGCGGTCGGGTGAGCAGTTCTTC
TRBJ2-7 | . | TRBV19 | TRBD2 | CASSIYWEGRTYEQYF | TGTGCCAGTAGTATTTATTGGGAGGGCCGGACCTACGAGCAGTACTTC
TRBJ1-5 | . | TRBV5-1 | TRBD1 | CASSFGTGQQPQHF | TGCGCCAGCAGTTTCGGGACAGGGCAACAGCCCCAGCATTTT
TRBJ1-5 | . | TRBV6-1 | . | CASSEEGGPRPQHF | TGTGCCAGCAGTGAAGAGGGAGGTCCAAGACCCCAGCATTTT
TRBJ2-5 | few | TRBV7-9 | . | CASSLSLVQETQYF | TGTGCCAGCAGCTTAAGTTTAGTCCAAGAGACCCAGTACTTC
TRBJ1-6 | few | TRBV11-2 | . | CASSWGPIVDSPLHF | TGTGCCAGCAGTTGGGGGCCCATCGTGGATTCACCCCTCCACTTT
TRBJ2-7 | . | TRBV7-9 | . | CASSSQGPPPSLYEQYF | TGTGCCAGCAGCAGCCAGGGGCCCCCCCCCTCTCTCTACGAGCAGTACTTC
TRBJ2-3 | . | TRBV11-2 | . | CASSLAGPDTQYF | TGTGCCAGCAGCTTAGCAGGGCCCGATACGCAGTATTTT
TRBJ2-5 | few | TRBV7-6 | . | CASSLGGFQETQYF | TGTGCCAGCAGCTTAGGTGGCTTCCAAGAGACCCAGTACTTC
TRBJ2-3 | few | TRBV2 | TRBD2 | CASSGPGGPDTQYF | TGTGCCAGCAGTGGACCGGGGGGGCCAGATACGCAGTATTTT
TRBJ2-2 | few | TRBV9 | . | CASSKMGGRGNGELFF | TGTGCCAGCAGCAAGATGGGGGGGCGAGGGAACGGGGAGCTGTTTTTT